These T cell receptor beta chains were read from a single sample in a study of beta chain features in type 1 diabetes. The table came from immunoSEQ multiplex PCR; TCRdb's copy has only in-frame clones and leaves some out. The table has 300,000 to 350,000 clones, around 8.5% seen once. The sequenced sample consisted of central memory CD4+ T cells from blood. The source of these receptors is a man in his thirties or forties with type 1 diabetes. The CDR3 runs from the conserved cysteine through the conserved F or W. Expanded clones are given a class, and other clones once, few, many or no size at all.

clone size | V gene | CDR3 protein
many | TRBV7-4 | CASSTRQGGETQYF
once | TRBV14 | CASSSQGAPNSPLHF
few | TRBV6-6 | CASSTGQGTSNQPQHF
- | TRBV25-1 | CASSEARGLSGELFF
- | TRBV10-3 | CAISDGTGRDTIYF
few | TRBV28 | CASRPGLPTEGYTF
few | TRBV5-1 | CASSSRGDTQYF
- | TRBV2 | CASTFRRGGTGELFF
- | TRBV7-2 | CASSSNSGGSDTQYF
- | TRBV7-2 | CASSLVDGTAGYTF
few | TRBV29-1 | CSGRDRGLLDTF
- | TRBV20-1 | CSGGQETQYF
- | TRBV11-2 | CASSPGGDYGYTF
few | TRBV7-2 | CASSLDNRAGTQYF
- | TRBV5-1 | CASSSRGPYYEQYF
- | TRBV29-1 | CSVDKYNEQFF
- | TRBV29-1 | CSVHRKTTEAFF
- | TRBV11-2 | CASSLQISYNEQFF
few | TRBV5-6 | CASSQDRGSGYGYTF
- | TRBV4-3 | CASSHRGGGETQYF
- | TRBV6-5 | CASSSPGQGYGYTF
- | TRBV5-8 | CASSQARRTLMNTEAFF
- | TRBV29-1 | CSVVAGGTFYGYTF
few | TRBV2 | CASNPQGYAF
- | TRBV10-2 | CASSEGPRAETQYF
few | TRBV29-1 | CSVDPNVETQYF
few | TRBV25-1 | CDVRTGNTGELFF
- | TRBV9 | CASSVAPSSTDTQYF
few | TRBV29-1 | CSARMTACNQPQHF
few | TRBV23-1 | CASCSIKGARSGHSPLHF
- | TRBV2 | CASSERGHTDTQYF
many | TRBV10-3 | CAISVGQDNEQFF
few | TRBV5-4 | CASSHSSKQGREQFF
few | TRBV5-6 | CASSLGSPLHF
few | TRBV5-5 | CASSPTVGQGASNEQFF
few | TRBV5-4 | CASSLEVGGGTEAFF
few | TRBV21-1 | CARAPGQGRLPYNEQFF
few | TRBV9 | CASSVDRVNEKLFF
few | TRBV7-8 | CASSLLTSGGSEQFF
few | TRBV11-2 | CASSLSGLETQYF
- | TRBV29-1 | CSVNPGNYGYTF
few | TRBV9 | CASSVDGPGLNEQFF
few | TRBV7-9 | CASSLGTQKNTEAFF
few | TRBV6-5 | CASSYTFRETQYF
- | TRBV28 | CASRDSSSPLHF
many | TRBV10-3 | CAISGSAVYEQYF
many | TRBV6-6 | CASLAGSYNEQFF
few | TRBV7-6 | CASSLASTGGDTIYF
few | TRBV18 | CASSADTGRGSYEQYF
many | TRBV6-6 | CASSLKEDTEAFF